Presented here are 5 T cell receptor beta chains from one specimen sequenced in a study of T-cell reconstitution after alpha-beta-depleted transplantation in children. The TCRbeta library was prepared with unique molecular identifiers. One entry per CDR3 protein, called by TCRdb with MiXCR from the PCR reads. The sample has fewer than 200,000 distinct CDR3 sequences, approximately 7% seen once. The sequences come from PBMCs from the stem cell graft donor, collected from the stem cell graft. The receptors originated from a human donor who donated a stem cell graft to a child with Wiskott-Aldrich syndrome.

This clonotype was found many times. The rearrangement joins TRBV27 to TRBJ2-1, with a weak D call TRBD1 (5 bases). V lost 3 bases to trimming and J lost 8 bases, with 14 bases between them. CDR1 and CDR2 from the germline V gene are MNHEY and SMNVEV (reference sequence). The CDR3 extends over 14 amino acids. The CDR3 DNA reads TGTGCCAGCAGTTTCAGGTCACAGGTCGATGAGCAGTTCTTC. It translates to CASSFRSQVDEQFF.

This clonotype appeared many times. This chain links TRBV5-1 with TRBJ2-3; D is unresolved. Germline V CDR1 and CDR2: SGHRS, YFSETQ. Trimming took off 8 bases at V and 1 base at J, with 5 bases between the two ends. The CDR3 loop spans 11 amino acids. The CDR3 DNA follows: TGCGCCAGGGTTGGCACAGATACGCAGTATTTT. This translates into CARVGTDTQYF.

This clonotype was seen many times. CDR3 residues: CASSFSWDTEAFF. The CDR3 nucleotides read TGTGCCAGCAGTTTTAGTTGGGACACTGAAGCTTTCTTT. V and J are TRBV12-3 or TRBV12-4 and TRBJ1-1, with no clear D. Deletions cut 3 bases from V and 3 bases from J, with 8 bases between. The CDR3 sequence is 13 residues long.

This clonotype was recorded many times. This chain links TRBV5-1 with TRBJ1-1; D uncertain. Looked up from germline, CDR1 is SGHRS and CDR2 is YFSETQ. The length of the CDR3 is 15 residues. V shed 0 bases and J shed 1 base, with 10 bases lying between them. The CDR3 DNA reads as TGCGCCAGCAGCTTGGCCTTGACACCGAACACTGAAGCTTTCTTT. Its translation: CASSLALTPNTEAFF.

This clonotype was detected many times. The CDR3 DNA follows: TGTGCCAGCAGCCCAGTCCCCGGAATCAACGAGCAGTACTTC. Protein product: CASSPVPGINEQYF. V and J are TRBV7-8 and TRBJ2-7; D gene ambiguous. This CDR3 spans 14 amino acids. V shed 5 bases and J shed 5 bases, with 16 bases lying between them. Per the germline V gene, CDR1 is SGHVS and CDR2 is FQNEAQ.